This is a list of T cell receptor beta chains from one sample in a study of blood T cells in healthy people across ages. TCRdb passed the 5' RACE reads through MiXCR, listing each CDR3 protein once. The table includes more than 650,000 distinct CDR3 sequences, around 24% detected once. The sample was also reused in another study, on T cells of mothers and their children.

Sequencing input: blood. These receptors originate from a boy aged 5-17 years in good health. Both conserved end residues are part of each CDR3. D genes are given only for firm matches. Part of the rows lack a size; the others show once, few, many or a class for expanded clones.

D: -
V: TRBV9
size: -
CDR3: CASSVAPETSTDTQYF

D: TRBD1
V: TRBV6-6
size: few
CDR3: CASSYRDRANEQYF

D: -
V: TRBV20-1
size: -
CDR3: CSARGWGAADTQYF

D: TRBD1
V: TRBV5-4
size: -
CDR3: CASSRGDRGLGTEAFF

D: TRBD2
V: TRBV15
size: -
CDR3: CATSRDESGREYF

D: TRBD1
V: TRBV10-1
size: -
CDR3: CASSERSPRGYNEQFF

D: -
V: TRBV5-1
size: -
CDR3: CASIIDTDTQYF

D: TRBD2
V: TRBV4-2
size: once
CDR3: CASSQATSGGTDTQYF

D: -
V: TRBV2
size: few
CDR3: CASGREGWDGGELFF

D: -
V: TRBV6-5
size: few
CDR3: CASSSQGTSKETQYF

D: -
V: TRBV3-1
size: -
CDR3: CASSLRITPGGTGELFF

D: -
V: TRBV12-3/TRBV12-4
size: few
CDR3: CASSWTQNTEAFF

D: TRBD2
V: TRBV20-1
size: -
CDR3: CSARDPSGTDEQFF

D: -
V: TRBV3-1
size: -
CDR3: CASSQDFPGGSDTQETQYF

D: -
V: TRBV5-1
size: few
CDR3: CASSLFVGGGYEQYF

D: -
V: TRBV6-1
size: few
CDR3: CASSETGQGARQYF

D: -
V: TRBV20-1
size: -
CDR3: CSAVFVGTYEQYF

D: TRBD2
V: TRBV6-1
size: few
CDR3: CASSDRLAGGVDIQYF

D: -
V: TRBV3-1
size: many
CDR3: CASSQEGTDTQYF

D: TRBD1
V: TRBV20-1
size: -
CDR3: CSAVRGPQETQYF

D: -
V: TRBV6-1
size: -
CDR3: CASSEREGYGYTF

D: TRBD1
V: TRBV7-9
size: -
CDR3: CASSFGTGVNYGYTF

D: -
V: TRBV5-1
size: -
CDR3: CASSLVARQGSGSPLHF

D: -
V: TRBV12-3/TRBV12-4
size: few
CDR3: CASTRTQGGSPLHF

D: TRBD2
V: TRBV20-1
size: few
CDR3: CSAQTSGTTDTQYF

D: TRBD1
V: TRBV9
size: -
CDR3: CASSSSGQTNEKLFF

D: -
V: TRBV6-6
size: -
CDR3: CASQPGGGETQYF

D: -
V: TRBV12-5
size: few
CDR3: CASGFQGNYGYTF

D: TRBD2
V: TRBV12-3/TRBV12-4
size: -
CDR3: CASRLGAGGVEQYF

D: -
V: TRBV28
size: -
CDR3: CASSTNAGRSGFSLYEQYF

D: -
V: TRBV4-1
size: -
CDR3: CASSQDGRDSGGTGELFF

D: -
V: TRBV9
size: few
CDR3: CASSEHREAAYNEQFF

D: TRBD1
V: TRBV29-1
size: -
CDR3: CSVVPGQGAEKLFF

D: -
V: TRBV5-1
size: -
CDR3: CASSLAERSTDTQYF

D: TRBD1
V: TRBV7-3
size: -
CDR3: CASSLQGFRSGTGELFF

D: -
V: TRBV10-2
size: -
CDR3: CASSLDSRTEAFF

D: -
V: TRBV12-5
size: -
CDR3: CASGKVTGTPYEQYF

D: -
V: TRBV20-1
size: -
CDR3: CSARVGEQYF

D: TRBD1
V: TRBV20-1
size: few
CDR3: CSAPLRQGTASYNEQFF

D: -
V: TRBV18
size: -
CDR3: CASSPDLGEKLFF

D: TRBD2
V: TRBV10-3
size: -
CDR3: CAISVGTRETQYF

D: TRBD1
V: TRBV12-3/TRBV12-4
size: -
CDR3: CASTKTGSIEKLFF

D: -
V: TRBV20-1
size: -
CDR3: CSAMGKGNQPQHF